The TCR beta chain described here comes from a study of blood T cell repertoires in COVID-19. Study-wide context: Collection of acute and convalescent COVID-19 samples took place in the United States, Italy and Spain. Sources were T cells, B-cell-depleted T cells, or PBMCs; the material itself was cDNA or gDNA.

Only in-frame clones appear in the TCRdb table, and some are missing; sequencing was by immunoSEQ multiplex PCR. This table has 150,000 or so clones, approximately 86% appearing once. Germline V gene sequence: CDR1 SEHNR, CDR2 FQNEAQ (reference sequence). V dropped 8 bases and J dropped 3 bases, with 19 bases sitting between them. This CDR3 has 15 residues. This clone appeared a few times. Sequenced: peripheral blood. This chain connects TRBV7-9 to TRBJ2-5; weak D call: TRBD2 (6 bases). This clonotype was obtained from a woman aged 55-70 years with acute or convalescent COVID-19. DNA of the CDR3: TGTGCCAGCGGGCCGGGTTTTTGGGGGGAAGAGACCCAGTACTTC. Amino acid sequence: CASGPGFWGEETQYF.